The clone carrying this T cell receptor beta chain was seen just once. No antigen is known for it. The data belong to a study of cytomegalovirus exposure and HLA in healthy donors. In the study overall: The approximately 110 validation repertoires used a platform that matched the one used for the roughly 700 first-cohort repertoires, as a later analysis reported. Whole-study results and caveats: Associated with cytomegalovirus, according to the listing, were approximately 160 TCR beta chains.

Assay used: immunoSEQ multiplex PCR; TCRdb lists only in-frame clones, some missing. Of a few hundred thousand clones in the sample, roughly 84% were seen once. Trimming pared 4 bases from V and 9 bases from J, leaving 15 bases between. The germline CDR1 and CDR2 sequences are MNHEY and SVGAGI. The CDR3 loop spans 13 amino acids. This sequence originates from a woman younger than 45 in good health and CMV-seropositive. The chain recombines TRBV6-5 with TRBJ1-1; D uncertain. Sequenced sample: PBMCs. The CDR3 spells CASSLTFRAKAFF. As DNA, the CDR3 is TGTGCCAGCAGTTTGACGTTCCGGGCGAAAGCTTTCTTT.